These T cell receptor beta chains were read from a single sample in a study of T-cell memory formation after mild COVID-19. TCRdb independently ran MiXCR on the 5' RACE reads; one entry per CDR3 protein. This table holds 300,000 to 400,000 distinct CDR3 sequences, under 30% found once. The sample taken for sequencing was PBMCs or a T cell subset sorted from them (not recorded which). These receptors were collected from an adult woman who had mild COVID-19 (a few samples of this study predate the infection). Cell type and time point are not known. CDR3s include the opening cysteine and the closing phenylalanine or tryptophan. A D gene is named only where the DNA matches it firmly. The size of a clone is reported for some rows only, either as once, few or many, or as a class for expanded clones.

>TRBV12-3/TRBV12-4|.|TRBJ2-3|.
TGTGCCAGCAGTCGTAGTGGCTCTAGCACAGATACGCAGTATTTT
CASSRSGSSTDTQYF
>TRBV12-3/TRBV12-4|few|TRBJ1-2|TRBD1
TGTGCCAGCAGCCGAACAGGGGGCGTCTTTGGCTACACCTTC
CASSRTGGVFGYTF
>TRBV7-6|.|TRBJ1-3|TRBD1
TGTGCCAGCAGCTTAGCCGAGGGGGCGGCTGGAAACACCATATATTTT
CASSLAEGAAGNTIYF
>TRBV5-1|.|TRBJ2-5|.
TGCGCCAGCAGCTCCACCTCCACCGCCGGGGAGACCCAGTACTTC
CASSSTSTAGETQYF
>TRBV25-1|.|TRBJ1-1|.
TGTGCCAGCAGTGAATCCCGGGGGAACAGAGCCAACACTGAAGCTTTCTTT
CASSESRGNRANTEAFF
>TRBV12-3/TRBV12-4|.|TRBJ2-1|TRBD2
TGTGCCAGCAGTGGACTAGCGGGGGGGAGGTACAATGAGCAGTTCTTC
CASSGLAGGRYNEQFF
>TRBV18|.|TRBJ1-2|.
TGTGCCAGCTCACCGCCGAACGGGGACTATGGCTACACCTTC
CASSPPNGDYGYTF
>TRBV12-3/TRBV12-4|.|TRBJ2-1|TRBD2
TGTGCCAGCACCCTCGGACTAGCCCACAATGAGCAGTTCTTC
CASTLGLAHNEQFF
>TRBV7-6|few|TRBJ2-3|TRBD1
TGTGCCAGCAGCCCCCAGACAGGGAGCACAGATACGCAGTATTTT
CASSPQTGSTDTQYF
>TRBV12-3/TRBV12-4|.|TRBJ2-1|TRBD2
TGTGCCAGCAGTTTAGTAGGACTAGCGGGGCCTCCCTACAATGAGCAGTTCTTC
CASSLVGLAGPPYNEQFF
>TRBV12-3/TRBV12-4|.|TRBJ1-1|.
TGTGCCAGCAGTTTAGCATGGACAGCGAACACTGAAGCTTTCTTT
CASSLAWTANTEAFF
>TRBV6-5|.|TRBJ1-1|TRBD1
TGTGCCAGCAGCCAACAGGGGATTGGGAACACTGAAGCTTTCTTT
CASSQQGIGNTEAFF
>TRBV7-2|.|TRBJ2-2|.
TGTGCCAGCAGCTTAGCTGAGCACGGGGAGCTGTTTTTT
CASSLAEHGELFF
>TRBV2|few|TRBJ1-2|.
TGTGCCAGCTTTAAGAATGTCGGGGGTGGAGGCTACACCTTC
CASFKNVGGGGYTF
>TRBV7-9|few|TRBJ2-3|.
TGTGCCAGCATCGGGCTCAGGGATACGCAGTATTTT
CASIGLRDTQYF
>TRBV20-1|.|TRBJ2-7|.
TGCAGTGCTAGCCCGAGCGGTTACGAGCAGTACTTC
CSASPSGYEQYF
>TRBV5-1|.|TRBJ2-3|.
TGCGCCAGCAGCTTTACGGGGCGCACAGATACGCAGTATTTT
CASSFTGRTDTQYF
>TRBV20-1|.|TRBJ1-5|.
TGCAGTGCTAGTCGGGGAGCGGATCAGCCCCAGCATTTT
CSASRGADQPQHF
>TRBV11-1|.|TRBJ2-2|.
TGTGCCAGCAGCCCACAAGCCTCCAACACCGGGGAGCTGTTTTTT
CASSPQASNTGELFF
>TRBV30|.|TRBJ2-7|.
TGTGCCTGGAGTCCCGTTGGCGAGCAGTACTTC
CAWSPVGEQYF
>TRBV7-2|.|TRBJ2-4|TRBD1
TGTGCCAGCAGCCGCCCCCCGGGACAGAAAAACATTCAGTACTTC
CASSRPPGQKNIQYF
>TRBV20-1|few|TRBJ1-2|.
TGCAGTGCTAGAGATCGAGGCAGGGGTAACTATGGCTACACCTTC
CSARDRGRGNYGYTF
>TRBV12-3/TRBV12-4|.|TRBJ2-3|TRBD2
TGTGCCAGCAGTGACCCTACTAGCGGGGGAGGAGATACGCAGTATTTT
CASSDPTSGGGDTQYF
>TRBV6-2/TRBV6-3|few|TRBJ2-4|.
TGTGCCAGCAGTAACCGGGGACGGACGATTCTAGCCAAAAACATTCAGTACTTC
CASSNRGRTILAKNIQYF
>TRBV4-3|.|TRBJ1-2|.
TGCGCCAGCAGCCAAGACATCAGGACCGTCTATGGCTACACCTTC
CASSQDIRTVYGYTF
>TRBV3-1|.|TRBJ2-1|TRBD2
TGTGCCAGCAGCCAATCTCCCGGGGGGGCGAGGTACAATGAGCAGTTCTTC
CASSQSPGGARYNEQFF
>TRBV5-1|.|TRBJ2-3|.
TGCGCCAGCAGCTTGGAAGCAGGAGATACGCAGTATTTT
CASSLEAGDTQYF
>TRBV19|.|TRBJ2-4|.
TGTGCCAGTAGCACGAATAGGGGCGCCAAAAACATTCAGTACTTC
CASSTNRGAKNIQYF
>TRBV29-1|.|TRBJ2-7|TRBD2
TGCAGCGCCACGAGCGGGAGGACCCCCACCTACGAGCAGTACTTC
CSATSGRTPTYEQYF
>TRBV5-1|few|TRBJ1-1|.
TGCGCCAGCAGCTTGGTACAGGTAGGAGCTGAAGCTTTCTTT
CASSLVQVGAEAFF
>TRBV30|.|TRBJ1-1|.
TGTGCCTGGAGTGTAGCACGTTCCGGGACCACTGAAGCTTTCTTT
CAWSVARSGTTEAFF
>TRBV5-6|.|TRBJ1-2|.
TGTGCCAGCAGCTTGGGACAGACCAGCTATGGCTACACCTTC
CASSLGQTSYGYTF
>TRBV12-3/TRBV12-4|many|TRBJ2-5|.
TGTGCCAGCAGTTTATTCGGGGAGACCCAGTACTTC
CASSLFGETQYF
>TRBV7-2|few|TRBJ2-3|TRBD2
TGTGCCAGCAGCCGCACTAGCGGGAGGGAGCTAGCTTTAGGGCAGTATTTT
CASSRTSGRELALGQYF
>TRBV7-9|few|TRBJ2-3|.
TGTGCCAGCAGCTCCGACCCGATCTCTTCCGGAGATACGCAGTATTTT
CASSSDPISSGDTQYF
>TRBV5-5|few|TRBJ1-2|TRBD1
TGTGCCAGCAGCGCACCTACAGGGGATCATGGCTACACCTTC
CASSAPTGDHGYTF
>TRBV24-1|.|TRBJ2-3|TRBD2
TGTGCCACCAGTGACTGGACTAGCGGGATCAGCACAGATACGCAGTATTTT
CATSDWTSGISTDTQYF
>TRBV18|.|TRBJ1-1|.
TGTGCCAGCTCACCCGCTAGGGGGACTGAAGCTTTCTTT
CASSPARGTEAFF
>TRBV24-1|many|TRBJ2-2|TRBD1
TGTGCCACCAGTGACCGACAGGGTATCTCGACCACCGGGGAGCTGTTTTTT
CATSDRQGISTTGELFF
>TRBV4-1|.|TRBJ2-5|.
TGCGCCAGCAGCGAAACAGGACTTCCCCAGGAGACCCAGTACTTC
CASSETGLPQETQYF
>TRBV3-1|few|TRBJ1-5|.
TGTGCCAGCAGCCAAGACCCCGGGCTAAATCAGCCCCAGCATTTT
CASSQDPGLNQPQHF
>TRBV5-6|.|TRBJ1-1|.
TGTGCCAGCAGCCCAGGGACACCTTGGAACACTGAAGCTTTCTTT
CASSPGTPWNTEAFF